This T cell receptor beta chain was captured by sequencing in a study of blood T cells in healthy people across ages. Study-wide results and caveats: Significant beta diversity loss was already apparent by age about 42, declining roughly linearly.

No fewer than 7 million PBMCs went into each sample. Each sample provided at least 5 micrograms of extracted total RNA. With a J-beta primer mix and a sample-barcoded 5' primer, a second PCR ran roughly 6 to 11 cycles. TCRdb reprocessed the 5' RACE reads via MiXCR and lists one record per CDR3 protein. The table lists 800,000 to 1,300,000 distinct CDR3 sequences, approximately 26% of them singletons, with around 0.75% in the top ten. For this clonotype: The target antigen is unknown.

These same data were also listed under a study on T cells of mothers and their children.

The receptor was isolated from a girl aged 2-10 years in good health. Source material: blood.

The CDR3 bases are TGCAGTGCCAGGGGACAGGGGGCTGCAGATACGCAGTATTTT. It specifies CSARGQGAADTQYF. The gene calls are TRBV20-1 and TRBJ2-3; the match to TRBD1 covers 12 bases. From germline, CDR1 is DFQATT and CDR2 SNEGSKA (reference sequence). The V gene end was trimmed by 6 bases and the J gene end by 4 bases; junction bases not matched to a gene: 5. The CDR3 sequence is 14 residues long.